The T cell receptor beta chain described here comes from a study of blood T cell repertoires in COVID-19. TCRdb keeps only in-frame clones here, not all; method: immunoSEQ multiplex PCR. In the table there are around 94,000 clones, about 91% of which are singletons. Germline V gene sequence: CDR1 MNHEY, CDR2 SVGEGT. The CDR3 has 17 amino acids. V lost 2 bases and J lost 0, with 13 bases in between. The clonotype comes from a man aged 18 to 29 with acute or convalescent COVID-19. V usage is TRBV6-2 or TRBV6-3 and J usage is TRBJ2-2; weak D call: TRBD2 (7 bases). The material sequenced was peripheral blood. The CDR3 here is CASSYGGGLTNTGELFF. CDR3 DNA: TGTGCCAGCAGTTACGGGGGGGGGCTCACGAACACCGGGGAGCTGTTTTTT.